This TCR beta chain was captured by sequencing in a study of shared clonotypes between healthy human individuals. CDR3 size: 13 residues. Unmatched junction bases numbered 1, after V lost 3 bases and J lost 4 bases. Germline CDR1 reads ENHRY; CDR2 reads SYGVKD. This clone appeared a few times. At the DNA level, this CDR3 is encoded by other sequences in the same sample as well. Sequenced by immunoSEQ multiplex PCR; TCRdb stores in-frame clones only, minus some. The sample shows more than 2,000,000 clones, more than 90% of them seen only once. The TCR originated in a young man in good health. Sequencing input: naive CD4+ T cells sorted from blood. Subset of the sample: CD45RA+ positively selected. The chain has TRBV10-3 and TRBJ2-5; 8 nucleotides line up with TRBD1. The CDR3 loop is CAISEGQGETQYF. The CDR3, as DNA: TGTGCCATCAGTGAAGGACAGGGAGAGACCCAGTACTTC.